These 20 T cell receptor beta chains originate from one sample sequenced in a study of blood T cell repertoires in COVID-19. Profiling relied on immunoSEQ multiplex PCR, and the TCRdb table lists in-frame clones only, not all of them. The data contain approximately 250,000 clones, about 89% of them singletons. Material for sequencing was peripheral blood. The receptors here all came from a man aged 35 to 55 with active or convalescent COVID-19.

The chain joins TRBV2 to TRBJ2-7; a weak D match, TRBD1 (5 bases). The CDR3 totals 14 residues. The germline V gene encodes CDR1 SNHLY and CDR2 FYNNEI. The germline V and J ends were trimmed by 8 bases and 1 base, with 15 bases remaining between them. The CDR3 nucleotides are TGTGCCAGCGCAGTGCAGGGTGGGTCCTACGAGCAGTACTTC. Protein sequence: CASAVQGGSYEQYF.

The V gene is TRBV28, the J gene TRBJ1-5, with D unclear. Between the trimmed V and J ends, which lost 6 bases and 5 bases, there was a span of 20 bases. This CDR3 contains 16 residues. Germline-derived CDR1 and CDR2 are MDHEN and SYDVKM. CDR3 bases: TGTGCCAGCAGGGGGTGGGAGGGAGGGTATCATCAGCCCCAGCATTTT. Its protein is CASRGWEGGYHQPQHF.

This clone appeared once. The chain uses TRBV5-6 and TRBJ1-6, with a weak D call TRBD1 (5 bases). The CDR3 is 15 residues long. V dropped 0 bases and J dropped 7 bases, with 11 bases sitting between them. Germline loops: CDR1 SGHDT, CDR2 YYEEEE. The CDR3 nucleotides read TGTGCCAGCAGCTTGGGACAGAAAGCAAATTCACCCCTCCACTTT. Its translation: CASSLGQKANSPLHF.

The CDR3 loop is CSVLIPATNEKLFF. CDR3 in DNA: TGCAGCGTCTTGATTCCAGCAACTAATGAAAAACTGTTTTTT. This rearrangement joins TRBV29-1 to TRBJ1-4; D is unresolved. V lost 6 bases to trimming and J lost 0 bases, with 11 bases between them. CDR3 size: 14 residues. Germline V gene data show CDR1 as SQVTM and CDR2 as ANQGSEA.

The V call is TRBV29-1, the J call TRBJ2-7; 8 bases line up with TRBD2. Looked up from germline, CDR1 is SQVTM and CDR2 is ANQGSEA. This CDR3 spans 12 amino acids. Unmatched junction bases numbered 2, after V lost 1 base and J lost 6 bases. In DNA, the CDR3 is TGCAGCGTTGAAGGACTAGCGCTCGAGCAGTACTTC. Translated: CSVEGLALEQYF.

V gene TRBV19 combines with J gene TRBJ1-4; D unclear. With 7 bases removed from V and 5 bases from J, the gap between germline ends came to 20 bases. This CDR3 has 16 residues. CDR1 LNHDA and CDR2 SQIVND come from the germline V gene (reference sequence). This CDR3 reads CASISSHPGINEKLFF. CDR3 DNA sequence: TGTGCCAGTATCTCCTCCCATCCAGGCATAAATGAAAAACTGTTTTTT.

The CDR3: CASSRGSNTEAFF. DNA for the CDR3: TGTGCCAGCAGCAGGGGGTCGAACACTGAAGCTTTCTTT. The rearrangement uses TRBV6-5 and TRBJ1-1, with TRBD1 identical over 7 bases. The CDR3 is made up of 13 amino acids. V was pared by 6 bases and J by 1 base, with 2 bases of the junction left unmatched. Germline CDR1 and CDR2: MNHEY and SVGAGI.

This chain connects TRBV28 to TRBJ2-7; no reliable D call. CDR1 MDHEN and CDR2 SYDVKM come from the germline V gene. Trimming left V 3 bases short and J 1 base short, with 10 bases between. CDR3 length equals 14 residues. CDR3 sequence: CASSFVPASYEQYF. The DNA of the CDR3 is TGTGCCAGCAGTTTTGTGCCCGCGTCCTACGAGCAGTACTTC.

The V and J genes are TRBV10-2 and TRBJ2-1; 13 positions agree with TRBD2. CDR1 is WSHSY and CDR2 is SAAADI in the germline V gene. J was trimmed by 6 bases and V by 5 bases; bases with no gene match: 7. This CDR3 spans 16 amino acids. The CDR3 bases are TGCGCCAGCAGTCGTGGACTAGCGGGAGTTGGCAATGAGCAGTTCTTC. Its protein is CASSRGLAGVGNEQFF.

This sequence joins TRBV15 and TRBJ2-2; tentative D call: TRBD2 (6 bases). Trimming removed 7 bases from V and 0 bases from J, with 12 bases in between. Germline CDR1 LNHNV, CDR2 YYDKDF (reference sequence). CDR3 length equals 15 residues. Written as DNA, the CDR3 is TGTGCCACCACGGAGGGACTTACGAACACCGGGGAGCTGTTTTTT. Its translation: CATTEGLTNTGELFF.

The CDR3 sequence: CASSSDRRDQPQHF. The CDR3 nucleotides read TGTGCCAGCAGTTCCGACAGGCGGGATCAGCCCCAGCATTTT. J is TRBJ1-5 and V is TRBV28, with D maybe TRBD1 (6 bases). Germline V CDR1 and CDR2: MDHEN, SYDVKM. V was trimmed by 4 bases and J by 5 bases, leaving 12 bases between them. The CDR3 runs 14 residues.

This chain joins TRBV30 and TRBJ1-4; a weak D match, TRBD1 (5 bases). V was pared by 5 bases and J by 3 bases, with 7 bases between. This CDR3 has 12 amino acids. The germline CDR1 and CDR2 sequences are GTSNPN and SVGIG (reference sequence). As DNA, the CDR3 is TGTGCCTGGGGGGCTTCTAATGAAAAACTGTTTTTT. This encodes CAWGASNEKLFF.

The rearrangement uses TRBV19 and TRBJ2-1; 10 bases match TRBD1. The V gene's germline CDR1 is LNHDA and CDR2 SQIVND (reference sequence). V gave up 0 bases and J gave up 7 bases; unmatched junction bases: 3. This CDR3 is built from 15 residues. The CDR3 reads CASSIEDRGENEQFF. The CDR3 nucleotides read TGTGCCAGTAGTATAGAGGACAGGGGGGAGAATGAGCAGTTCTTC.

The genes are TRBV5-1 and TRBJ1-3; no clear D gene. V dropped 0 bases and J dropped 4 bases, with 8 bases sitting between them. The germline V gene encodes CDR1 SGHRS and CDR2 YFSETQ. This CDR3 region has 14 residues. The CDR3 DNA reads TGCGCCAGCAGCTTGGGGGGAGACGGAAACACCATATATTTT. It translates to CASSLGGDGNTIYF.

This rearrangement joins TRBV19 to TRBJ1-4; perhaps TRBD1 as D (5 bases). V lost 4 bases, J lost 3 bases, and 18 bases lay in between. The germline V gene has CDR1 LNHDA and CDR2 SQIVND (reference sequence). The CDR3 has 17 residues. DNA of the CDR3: TGTGCCAGTAGTAGCCGGGACGGGAGGTCGGCTAATGAAAAACTGTTTTTT. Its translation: CASSSRDGRSANEKLFF.

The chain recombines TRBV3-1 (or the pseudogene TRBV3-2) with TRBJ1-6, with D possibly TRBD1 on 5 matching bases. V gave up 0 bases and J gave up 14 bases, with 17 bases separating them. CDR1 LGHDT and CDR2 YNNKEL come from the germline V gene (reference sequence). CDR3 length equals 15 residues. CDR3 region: CASSQDPTTVFSLHF. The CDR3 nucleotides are TGTGCCAGCAGCCAAGATCCCACGACAGTTTTTTCCCTCCACTTT.

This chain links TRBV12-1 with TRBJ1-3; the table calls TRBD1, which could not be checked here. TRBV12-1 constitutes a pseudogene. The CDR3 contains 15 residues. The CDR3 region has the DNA TGTGCCAGCAGCTTAACAGGATACTCTGGAAACACCATATATTTT. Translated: CASSLTGYSGNTIYF.

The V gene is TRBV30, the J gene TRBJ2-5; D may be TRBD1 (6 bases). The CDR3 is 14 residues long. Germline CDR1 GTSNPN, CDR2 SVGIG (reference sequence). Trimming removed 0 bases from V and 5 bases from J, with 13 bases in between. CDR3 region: CAWSVLGDKETQYF. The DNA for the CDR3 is TGTGCCTGGAGTGTACTGGGGGACAAGGAGACCCAGTACTTC.

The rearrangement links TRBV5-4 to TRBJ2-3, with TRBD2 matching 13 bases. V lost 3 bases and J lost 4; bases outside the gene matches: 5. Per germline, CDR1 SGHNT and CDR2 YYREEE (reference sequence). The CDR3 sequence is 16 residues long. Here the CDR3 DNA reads TGTGCCAGCAGCTCTTGGACTAGCGGGAGCGCAGATACGCAGTATTTT. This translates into CASSSWTSGSADTQYF.

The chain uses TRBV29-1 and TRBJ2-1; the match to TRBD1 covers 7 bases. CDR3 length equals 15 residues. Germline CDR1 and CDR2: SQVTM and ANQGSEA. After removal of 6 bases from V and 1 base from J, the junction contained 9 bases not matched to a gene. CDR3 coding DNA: TGCAGCGTCCGGGGACAGCCGTCTTCCTACAATGAGCAGTTCTTC. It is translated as CSVRGQPSSYNEQFF.